This record looks at one T cell receptor (beta chain) sequence and its context. Its target antigen remains unknown. No qualities accompany the bases; no much larger clone lies one base away. V loses 1 base at its end and J loses 4 bases; junction bases beyond the gene matches: 12. Via the germline V gene (reference sequence), CDR1 is SEHNR and CDR2 FQNEAQ. Including cysteine and phenylalanine, the CDR3 has 18 amino acids. The only DNA kept is the CDR3, 54 bases in frame from the first base. Library creation used 5' RACE. The listed sequencing device is Illumina HiSeq 2500. A second PCR of about 6 to 11 cycles was performed with a sample-barcoded 5' primer and a J-beta primer mix. Each TCR beta cDNA molecule received a unique molecular identifier from a template-switch 5' adaptor carrying 12 random nucleotides. Each sample yielded at least 3 million CDR3-containing paired-end reads. First-strand cDNA was synthesized from all RNA with the Mint cDNA synthesis kit, primed by a TRBC-specific oligonucleotide. Following uracil-DNA glycosylase treatment, a first 18-cycle PCR with universal primers M1SS and BC2_uni_R was performed on all cDNA. The study's own analysis went as follows. Normalization of each sample was performed by random selection of 1 million high-quality reads, each carrying a distinct molecular identifier. Reads sharing molecular identifiers were discarded rather than binned into consensus sequences. CDR3 identification, clonotype clustering and error correction used MiTCR with a Q25 quality threshold and the strictest error-elimination algorithm. Lower-bound total TCR beta diversity was estimated with a nonparametric unseen species model using Euler transformation. TCRdb took the public reads, trimmed them with fastp at Q25, ran MiXCR for clone calling and kept in-frame beta chains. Entries that share a CDR3 protein sequence are merged under the most common genes and DNA. TCRdb's processing, not the authors', yielded these V and J calls. In all, the sample holds 580,000 or so distinct CDR3 sequences, and roughly 48% of those were seen once. Roughly 25% of the sample is in the top ten clones.

The data originate from a study of blood T cells in healthy people across ages (dated by TCRdb to between 2015 and 2016). About the full investigation: In model experiments, roughly one uniquely barcoded TCR beta cDNA molecule per two T cells was captured by template switching. To track age-related changes in TCR beta repertoire diversity, the study relied on deep sequencing normalized with unique cDNA molecular identifiers. The donors were split into four age groups: young (average around 15 years), middle-aged (39), aged (about 56) and long-lived (about 82). Donors of different ages were randomly distributed across sequencing lanes to avoid experimental bias. The study analyzed two additional independent replicas of 1 million unique cDNA reads from the same blood draw for two donors, one aged 18 to 29 and one aged 80 or older. What the authors observed across the whole study: The percentage of naive T cells measured by flow cytometry correlated strongly with observed TCR beta diversity. Observed TCR beta diversity per million T cells fell roughly linearly with age, and a significant reduction was already apparent by age about 38. The CMV infection status of donors was not known, potentially confounding age-related changes in expanded clonotypes. Compared with the aged group, more naive CD4+ T cells, fewer expanded clones and increased TCR diversity were shown by the long-lived group, suggesting age selection. Bulk unsorted PBMC profiling prevented conclusive comparison of naive and antigen-experienced compartments. Estimates of total diversity from one million sequenced T cells were regarded as lower bounds and underestimates.

The roughly 42 donors, aged roughly 6 to 100 years, were systemically healthy Caucasian individuals from Russia. Each donor gave about 9.7 milliliters of peripheral blood, drawn into EDTA-treated Vacutainer tubes. Ficoll-Paque density-gradient centrifugation was used to isolate PBMCs, with at least 7 million obtained per sample. Total RNA, at least 5 micrograms per sample, was extracted from PBMCs with Trizol reagent. The percentages of naive CD45RAhigh/CD27high T cells were determined by flow cytometry on a PBMC aliquot from every donor. The sequence links TRBV7-9 to TRBJ2-7, and TRBD2 aligns with 11 junction nucleotides. The sequenced material came from blood. This TCR was recovered from an elderly man in good health. In nucleotide form, the sequence is TGTGCCAGCAGCTTAGGTGGTACTAGCGGGAGAGGGGGATACGAGCAGTACTTC. Its protein is CASSLGGTSGRGGYEQYF.